Detailed here is one TCR beta chain. Its target is unknown. These data belong to a study of CD8 T cells in Susac syndrome. V lost 4 bases, J lost 2 bases, and 9 bases stayed unmatched. This CDR3 is built from 16 residues. Per germline, CDR1 SGHRS and CDR2 YFSETQ. Random hexamers primed reverse transcription of roughly 0.5 to 1 ug RNA. The immunoSEQ assay covered 54 Vbeta and 13 Jbeta segments for CDR3. Using its own MiXCR run on the immunoSEQ multiplex PCR reads, TCRdb lists one record per CDR3 protein. The sample lists 100,000 to 150,000 distinct CDR3 sequences, over 85% occurring once. Negative isolation yielded CD4+ and CD8+ T cells, and FACS enriched TEMRA cells. The study's findings and limits: As the study acknowledged, the number of individuals who were part of its TCR sequencing and HLA analysis was relatively small.

The TCR originated in a human donor with multiple sclerosis. The chain uses TRBV5-1 and TRBJ2-7, with 10 bases identical to TRBD1. Material for sequencing was CD8+ T cells from PBMCs. CDR3 sequence: CASSAYLGQGAYEQYV. In DNA, the CDR3 is TGCGCCAGCAGCGCCTACCTAGGACAGGGGGCCTACGAGCAGTACGTC.